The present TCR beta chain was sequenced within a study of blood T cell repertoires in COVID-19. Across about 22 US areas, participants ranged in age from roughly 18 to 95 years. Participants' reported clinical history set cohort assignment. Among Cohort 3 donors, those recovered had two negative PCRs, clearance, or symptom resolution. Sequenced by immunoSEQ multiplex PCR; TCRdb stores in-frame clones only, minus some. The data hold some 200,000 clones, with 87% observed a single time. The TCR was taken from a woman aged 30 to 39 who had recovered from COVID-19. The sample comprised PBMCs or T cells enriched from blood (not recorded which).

The DNA of the CDR3 is TGTGCCACCAGCCTCGGTAGGGGGCAGGACTATGGCTACACCTTC. This gives the protein CATSLGRGQDYGYTF. This chain uses TRBV15 with TRBJ1-2, with TRBD1 matching 7 bases. The V gene's germline CDR1 is LNHNV and CDR2 YYDKDF (reference sequence). The CDR3 length is 15 residues. With 5 bases clipped from V and 3 bases from J, the junction kept 9 bases outside the gene matches.